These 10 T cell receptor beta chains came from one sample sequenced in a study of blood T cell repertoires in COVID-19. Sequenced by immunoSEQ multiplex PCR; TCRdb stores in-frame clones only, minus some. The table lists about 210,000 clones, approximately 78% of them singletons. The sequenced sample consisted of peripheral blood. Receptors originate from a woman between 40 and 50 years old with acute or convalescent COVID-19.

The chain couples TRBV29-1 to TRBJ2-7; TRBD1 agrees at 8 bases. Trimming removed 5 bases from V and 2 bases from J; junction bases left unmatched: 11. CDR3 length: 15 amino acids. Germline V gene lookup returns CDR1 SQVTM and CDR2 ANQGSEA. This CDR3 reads CSVLGVDRAAYEQYF. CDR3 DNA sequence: TGCAGCGTTCTGGGGGTGGACAGGGCTGCCTACGAGCAGTACTTC.

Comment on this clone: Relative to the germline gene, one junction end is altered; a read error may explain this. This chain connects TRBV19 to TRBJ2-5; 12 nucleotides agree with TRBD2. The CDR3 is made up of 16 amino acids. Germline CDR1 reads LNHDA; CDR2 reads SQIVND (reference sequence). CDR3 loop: CASSKDLGLAGETQYF. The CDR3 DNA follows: TGTGCCAGCAGTAAGGATTTGGGACTAGCGGGTGAGACCCAGTACTTC.

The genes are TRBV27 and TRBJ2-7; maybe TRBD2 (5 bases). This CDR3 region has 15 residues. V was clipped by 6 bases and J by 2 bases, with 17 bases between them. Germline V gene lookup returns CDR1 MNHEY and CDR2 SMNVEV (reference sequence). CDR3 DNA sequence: TGTGCCAGCAGCCTCGTTTCAAGCGGCACCTACGAGCAGTACTTC. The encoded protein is CASSLVSSGTYEQYF.

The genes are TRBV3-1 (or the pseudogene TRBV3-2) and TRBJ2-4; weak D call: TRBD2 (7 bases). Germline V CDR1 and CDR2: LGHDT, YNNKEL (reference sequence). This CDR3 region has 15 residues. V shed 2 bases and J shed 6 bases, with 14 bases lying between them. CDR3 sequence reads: CASSQFQGRGNIQYF. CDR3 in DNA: TGTGCCAGCAGCCAATTCCAGGGGAGGGGAAACATTCAGTACTTC.

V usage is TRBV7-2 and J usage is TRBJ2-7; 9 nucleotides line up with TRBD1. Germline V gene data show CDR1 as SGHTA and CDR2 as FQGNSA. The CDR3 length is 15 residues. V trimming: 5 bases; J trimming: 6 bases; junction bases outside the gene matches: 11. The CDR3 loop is CASSPDRGALGEQYF. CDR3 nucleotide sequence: TGTGCCAGCAGCCCCGACAGGGGGGCTCTAGGCGAGCAGTACTTC. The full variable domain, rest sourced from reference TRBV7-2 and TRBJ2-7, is GAGVSQSPSNKVTEKGKDVELRCDPISGHTALYWYRQSLGQGLEFLIYFQGNSAPDKSGLPSDRFSAERTGGSVSTLTIQRTQQEDSAVYLCASSPDRGALGEQYFGPGTRLTVT.

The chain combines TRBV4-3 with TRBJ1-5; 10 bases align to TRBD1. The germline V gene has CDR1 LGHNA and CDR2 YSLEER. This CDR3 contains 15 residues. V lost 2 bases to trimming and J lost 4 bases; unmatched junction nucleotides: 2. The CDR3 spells CASSQRQGANQPQHF. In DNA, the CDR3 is TGCGCCAGCAGCCAACGACAGGGGGCTAATCAGCCCCAGCATTTT.

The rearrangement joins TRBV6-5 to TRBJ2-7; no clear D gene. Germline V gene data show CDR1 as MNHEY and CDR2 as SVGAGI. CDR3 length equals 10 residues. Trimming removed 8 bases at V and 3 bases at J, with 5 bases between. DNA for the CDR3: TGTGCCAGCGGCATCTACGAGCAGTACTTC. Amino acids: CASGIYEQYF.

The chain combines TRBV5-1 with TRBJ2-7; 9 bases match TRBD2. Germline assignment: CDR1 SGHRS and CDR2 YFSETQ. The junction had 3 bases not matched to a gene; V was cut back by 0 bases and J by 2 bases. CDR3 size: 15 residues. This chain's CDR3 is CASSLAASGAYEQYF. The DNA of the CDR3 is TGCGCCAGCAGCTTGGCCGCTAGCGGGGCCTACGAGCAGTACTTC. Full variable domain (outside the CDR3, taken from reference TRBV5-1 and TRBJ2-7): KAGVTQTPRYLIKTRGQQVTLSCSPISGHRSVSWYQQTPGQGLQFLFEYFSETQRNKGNFPGRFSGRQFSNSRSEMNVSTLELGDSALYLCASSLAASGAYEQYFGPGTRLTVT.

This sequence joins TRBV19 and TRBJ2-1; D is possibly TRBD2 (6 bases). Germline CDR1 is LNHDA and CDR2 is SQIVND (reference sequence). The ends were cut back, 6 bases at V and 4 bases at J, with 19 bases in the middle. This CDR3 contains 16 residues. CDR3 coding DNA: TGTGCCAGTAGCCCTAGGGGAGGTGGTGGGTACAATGAGCAGTTCTTC. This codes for CASSPRGGGGYNEQFF.

The CDR3 region has the DNA TGTGCCAGCAGCTTAGTACTAGCGGGAGGGTACTACGAGCAGTACTTC. It codes for CASSLVLAGGYYEQYF. The gene calls are TRBV7-2 and TRBJ2-7, with 13 bases that match TRBD2. The germline gives CDR1 SGHTA, CDR2 FQGNSA. This CDR3 is 16 amino acids long. The trim removed 1 base at V and 3 bases at J, leaving 3 bases unmatched.